A selection of T cell receptor beta chains follows, all from one sample in a study of beta chain features in type 1 diabetes. Data came from immunoSEQ multiplex PCR; TCRdb stores just in-frame clones and leaves some out. Of about 120,000 clones listed, over 15% were seen once; the top ten hold 2.3%. Sequencing used central memory CD4+ T cells from blood. These TCRs come from a man in his thirties or forties with type 1 diabetes. Both conserved end residues are part of each CDR3.

v_call: TRBV30
cdr3_aa: CAWSRSYSNQPQHF

v_call: TRBV4-2
cdr3_aa: CASSQGQGANYGYTF

v_call: TRBV11-1
cdr3_aa: CASSPDPTGGNEQFF

v_call: TRBV7-2
cdr3_aa: CASSPRTREQYF

v_call: TRBV29-1
cdr3_aa: CSVEEGRGTEAFF